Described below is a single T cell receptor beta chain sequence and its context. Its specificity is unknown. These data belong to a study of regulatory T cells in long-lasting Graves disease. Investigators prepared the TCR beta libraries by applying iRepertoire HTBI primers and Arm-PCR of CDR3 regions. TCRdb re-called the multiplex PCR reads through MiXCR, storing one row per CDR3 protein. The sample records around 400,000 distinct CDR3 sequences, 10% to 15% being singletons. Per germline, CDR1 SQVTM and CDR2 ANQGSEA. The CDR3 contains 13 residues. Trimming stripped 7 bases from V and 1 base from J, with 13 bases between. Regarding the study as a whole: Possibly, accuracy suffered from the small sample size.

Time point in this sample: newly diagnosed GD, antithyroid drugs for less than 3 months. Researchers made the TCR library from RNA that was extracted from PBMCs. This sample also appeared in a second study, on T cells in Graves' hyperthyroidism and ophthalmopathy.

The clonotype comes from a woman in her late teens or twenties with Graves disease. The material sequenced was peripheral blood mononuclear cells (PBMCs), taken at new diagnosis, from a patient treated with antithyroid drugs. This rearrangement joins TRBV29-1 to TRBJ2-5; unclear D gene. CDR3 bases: TGCAGCGCTTCCTGGTTCCCCCAAGAGACCCAGTACTTC. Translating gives CSASWFPQETQYF.